This T cell receptor (beta chain) was sequenced in a study of vaccination and CD4 T cells after COVID-19. Study background: Cells were stimulated with overlapping spike peptides from SARS-CoV-2, HCoV-NL63, HCoV-OC43 and HCoV-229E.

Sequencing of the DNA from cultured CD4+ T cells was carried out with the Oncomine TCR Beta short-read assay. The genomic DNA was obtained from cultured CD4+ T cells by extraction with the QIAamp micro DNA kit. MiXCR was run by TCRdb on the PCR reads, yielding one entry per CDR3 protein. The sample shows about 9,700 distinct CDR3 sequences, about 43% of them seen only once. In regard to this clonotype: Its antigen is not identified.

Documented treatment: roughly nine-day PBMC culture with coronavirus spike peptide pools or control peptides (ViraFEST assay). Unexposed donor CD4+ T cells predated the COVID-19 pandemic, collected 2011-2018. Unexposed-donor CD4+ T cells were probed with SARS-CoV-2 S/N and four cold-coronavirus spikes, cells permitting. Sequencing was done on a sample of CD4+ T cells from blood, cultured in vitro. The TCR was taken from a human donor in good health.

The CDR3 region is CASSSRSGGILNTEAFF. The CDR3 DNA is TGTGCCAGCAGTTCCCGATCGGGGGGGATCCTGAACACTGAAGCTTTCTTT. The chain is built from TRBV6-2 or TRBV6-3 and TRBJ1-1, with D possibly matching TRBD1 (5 bases). V dropped 4 bases and J dropped 0 bases, with 18 bases sitting between them. From germline, CDR1 is MNHEY and CDR2 SVGEGT. The CDR3 contains 17 residues.